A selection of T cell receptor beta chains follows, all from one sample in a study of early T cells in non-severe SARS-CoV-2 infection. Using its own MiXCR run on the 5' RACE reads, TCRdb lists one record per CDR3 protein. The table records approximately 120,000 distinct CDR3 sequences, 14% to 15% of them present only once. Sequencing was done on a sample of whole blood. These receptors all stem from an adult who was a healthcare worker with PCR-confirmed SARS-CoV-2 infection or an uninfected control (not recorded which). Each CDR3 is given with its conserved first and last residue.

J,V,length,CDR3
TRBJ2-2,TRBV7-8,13,CASSGGSPGELFF
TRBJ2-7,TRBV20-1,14,CSARLNRRAYEQYF
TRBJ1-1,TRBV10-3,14,CAISESISTAEAFF
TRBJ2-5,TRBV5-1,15,CASSLAGSVAKTQYF
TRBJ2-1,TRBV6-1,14,CASSSSGVYNEQFF
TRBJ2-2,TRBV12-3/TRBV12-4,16,CASSLGRGPNTGELFF
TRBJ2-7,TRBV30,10,CALGTYEQYF
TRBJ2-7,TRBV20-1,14,CSAKPGLADYEQYF
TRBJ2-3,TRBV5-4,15,CASSLSPSSTDTQYF
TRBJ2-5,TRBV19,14,CASSIAGSQGTQYF
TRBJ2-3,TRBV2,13,CASSGELRDTQYF
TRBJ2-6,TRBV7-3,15,CASSPQSNGANVLTF
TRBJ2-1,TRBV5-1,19,CASSLAWLAGASSYNEQFF
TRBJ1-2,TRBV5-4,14,CASSLDSLNYGYTF
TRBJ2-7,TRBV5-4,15,CASSLSGVRGYEQYF
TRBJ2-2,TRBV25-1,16,CASRPGQGLDTGELFF
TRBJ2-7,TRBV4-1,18,CASSQEKSVGLAVYEQYF
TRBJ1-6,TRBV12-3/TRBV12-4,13,CASSLRGGSPLHF
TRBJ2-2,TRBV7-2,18,CASSAQGLGLTNTGELFF
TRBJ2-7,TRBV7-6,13,CASSLVGGHEQYF
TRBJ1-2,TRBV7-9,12,CASSLAAGKHTF
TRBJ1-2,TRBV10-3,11,CAVSRQGGYTF